These T cell receptor beta chains were read from a single sample in a study of blood T cell repertoires in COVID-19. This table comes from immunoSEQ multiplex PCR, and its TCRdb copy is limited to in-frame clones, with some not included. The sample lists about 250,000 clones; about 85% were seen once. The sample comprised PBMCs or T cells enriched from blood (not recorded which). These receptors were collected from a woman between 50 and 59 years old who had been exposed to COVID-19. The CDR3 runs from the conserved cysteine through the conserved F or W.

TRBJ1-5	TRBV24-1	CATMDRDGSNQPQHF
TRBJ1-4	TRBV5-6	CASSPGTANEKLFF
TRBJ2-7	TRBV27	CASARDRGLYEQYF
TRBJ1-1	TRBV28	CASTIQGAHTEAFF
TRBJ1-6	TRBV6-1	CASSEKGGNSPLHF
TRBJ2-5	TRBV28	CASSSGQPQETQYF
TRBJ2-6	TRBV6-1	CASSEARGFGANVLTF
TRBJ1-5	TRBV28	CASSLFQGRNQPQHF
TRBJ2-5	TRBV6-4	CASSEGQGSMTQYF
TRBJ2-5	TRBV5-1	CASSLGSLRGGRETQYF
TRBJ1-2	TRBV29-1	CSVVLGGQGGNYGYTF
TRBJ2-5	TRBV11-2	CASSGGTSGQETQYF
TRBJ2-3	TRBV7-2	CASSLGSGGVSGDTQYF
TRBJ2-3	TRBV24-1	CATSQTGALTDTQYF
TRBJ1-2	TRBV5-5	CASSYRDSYYGYTF
TRBJ1-2	TRBV18	CASSPVEDYGYTF
TRBJ1-1	TRBV7-9	CASSFSDDTEAFF
TRBJ1-1	TRBV5-4	CASSLGAYTEAFF
TRBJ1-2	TRBV5-1	CASSSDRVGHGYTF
TRBJ1-4	TRBV5-4	CASSSYFAGEKLFF
TRBJ2-1	TRBV30	CAWSAPGLAGLGQFF
TRBJ1-2	TRBV4-3	CASSQGPGVHYGYTF
TRBJ2-2	TRBV6-5	CATLPVRGTGELFF
TRBJ1-1	TRBV7-9	CASSPPGRPEAFF
TRBJ1-3	TRBV11-2	CASSLAQPGVSGNTIYF
TRBJ1-1	TRBV7-8	CASSRPQGWSEAFF
TRBJ1-1	TRBV28	CASSGQGAKAFF
TRBJ1-1	TRBV25-1	CASSPLKGEVDTEAFF
TRBJ1-5	TRBV19	CASSTRDRGPGQPQHF
TRBJ2-7	TRBV4-3	CASSRSGTGHYEQYF
TRBJ2-5	TRBV24-1	CATSSYSGETQYF
TRBJ1-3	TRBV18	CASSSRGSRSGNTIYF
TRBJ1-1	TRBV2	CASSERGRTEAFF
TRBJ2-7	TRBV7-8	CASSFSGALYEQYF
TRBJ1-4	TRBV4-1	CASSQEEAAEKLFF
TRBJ1-1	TRBV2	CASSDSNTEAFF
TRBJ2-3	TRBV13	CASSWRTGHRAQYF
TRBJ2-3	TRBV29-1	CSVGLLLRADTQYF
TRBJ2-1	TRBV7-9	CASSLDGIKGEQFF
TRBJ2-3	TRBV29-1	CSAPLGLAGVTDTQYF
TRBJ1-2	TRBV3-1/TRBV3-2	CASSPGLLYGYTF
TRBJ1-6	TRBV2	CASSEREASFNSPLHF
TRBJ2-7	TRBV13	CASSPQEGFTYEQYF
TRBJ2-7	TRBV5-6	CASSRNDMLSSYEQYF
TRBJ1-4	TRBV6-2/TRBV6-3	CASSYSRAFDEKLFF
TRBJ2-3	TRBV7-9	CASLSGTTDTQYF
TRBJ2-6	TRBV2	CASIRQGAVSGANVLTF
TRBJ2-1	TRBV7-6	CASSLGQGAYYNEQFF
TRBJ2-3	TRBV29-1	CSVPRQADTQYF
TRBJ2-1	TRBV9	CASSVVGQGDEQFF
TRBJ2-7	TRBV7-9	CASSLYRGTFSYEQYF
TRBJ2-1	TRBV3-1/TRBV3-2	CASSQNSGVGNEQFF
TRBJ2-3	TRBV29-1	CSVEDNGRDTQYF
TRBJ1-5	TRBV19	CASSIMGSYSNQPQHF
TRBJ2-2	TRBV2	CASSRVRGGTGELFF
TRBJ2-1	TRBV28	CASSFGSGDNEQFF
TRBJ2-7	TRBV24-1	CATSDFGGYEQYF
TRBJ1-1	TRBV6-1	CASSGHRDLWDTEAFF
TRBJ1-2	TRBV27	CASSRTGGKGYTF
TRBJ2-3	TRBV12-5	CASRDTGNTQYF